These 22 T cell receptor beta chains share one sample of origin, sequenced in a study of CD8 T cells in ankylosing spondylitis. TCRdb passed the 5' RACE reads through MiXCR, listing each CDR3 protein once. The sample holds more than 25,000 distinct CDR3 sequences, more than 13% seen once. Sequencing was performed on blood. These receptors were taken from a male donor with ankylosing spondylitis or in good health (not recorded which).

The J gene is TRBJ1-3, the V gene TRBV4-1; D unclear. V lost 4 bases and J 1 base, leaving 17 bases between the germline ends. CDR3 length equals 17 residues. The V gene's germline CDR1 is MGHRA and CDR2 YSYEKL. CDR3: CASSRQGLILSGNTIYF. CDR3 in DNA: TGCGCCAGCAGCCGACAAGGCCTAATACTATCTGGAAACACCATATATTTT.

V is TRBV6-5 and J is TRBJ2-3; D possibly corresponds to TRBD1 (6 bases). The V gene's germline CDR1 is MNHEY and CDR2 SVGAGI. The CDR3 length is 14 residues. Trimming took 6 bases from V and 0 from J, leaving 10 bases between them. The CDR3 bases are TGTGCCAGCAGCATCGACAGGAGCACAGATACGCAGTATTTT. It specifies CASSIDRSTDTQYF.

This clonotype showed up just a few times. The gene calls are TRBV3-1 and TRBJ1-4; no firm D call. V was pared by 6 bases and J by 0 bases, with 14 bases between. The CDR3 sequence is 16 residues long. Germline assignment: CDR1 LGHDT and CDR2 YNNKEL (reference sequence). CDR3 amino acids: CASRSTSSATNEKLFF. CDR3 sequence (DNA): TGTGCCAGCAGGTCGACATCGTCCGCAACTAATGAAAAACTGTTTTTT. The full variable domain, with the rest looked up from reference TRBV3-1 and TRBJ1-4, is DTAVSQTPKYLVTQMGNDKSIKCEQNLGHDTMYWYKQDSKKFLKIMFSYNNKELIINETVPNRFSPKSPDKAHLNLHINSLELGDSAVYFCASRSTSSATNEKLFFGSGTQLSVL.

The rearrangement joins TRBV6-4 to TRBJ2-2; D gene ambiguous. The V gene lost 6 bases and the J gene lost 4 bases, with 12 bases spanning the gap. Germline loops: CDR1 MRHNA, CDR2 SNTAGT. The CDR3 has 14 residues. In DNA form, the CDR3 reads TGTGCCAGCAGCCTTGAATGGGGCACCGGGGAGCTGTTTTTT. Encoded protein: CASSLEWGTGELFF.

This clonotype turned up a few times. The J gene is TRBJ2-3, the V gene TRBV7-2, with D possibly being TRBD2 (6 bases). The CDR3 extends over 14 amino acids. Germline V gene lookup returns CDR1 SGHTA and CDR2 FQGNSA. Deletions cut 8 bases from V and 4 bases from J, with 16 bases between. The chain's CDR3 is CASRRDLSADTQYF. The CDR3 bases are TGTGCCAGCCGGAGGGACCTTTCGGCAGATACGCAGTATTTT.

There are a few counts of this clonotype. V usage is TRBV7-2 and J usage is TRBJ1-2; no clear D. CDR3 length: 11 residues. The germline V and J ends were trimmed by 3 bases and 8 bases, with 7 bases remaining between them. The germline V gene encodes CDR1 SGHTA and CDR2 FQGNSA. The CDR3 is CASSFKKGYTF. The CDR3 nucleotides read TGTGCCAGCAGCTTTAAGAAGGGCTACACCTTC.

The rearrangement uses TRBV7-2 and TRBJ2-1; D uncertain. Germline-derived CDR1 and CDR2 are SGHTA and FQGNSA. CDR3 length: 15 residues. V shed 2 bases and J shed 0 bases, with 8 bases lying between them. CDR3 in amino acids: CASSLNWGSYNEQFF. In nucleotides, the CDR3 is TGTGCCAGCAGCTTAAACTGGGGCTCCTACAATGAGCAGTTCTTC.

The gene calls are TRBV11-2 and TRBJ2-7; D is possibly TRBD1 or TRBD2 (5 bases each). CDR1 is SGHAT and CDR2 is FQNNGV in the germline V gene. Trimming removed 1 base from V and 4 bases from J, with 11 bases in between. The length of the CDR3 is 14 residues. CDR3 amino acids: CASSLGGANYEQYF. CDR3 nucleotide sequence: TGTGCCAGCAGCTTAGGAGGGGCGAATTACGAGCAGTACTTC.

The gene calls are TRBV6-5 and TRBJ1-4, with D maybe TRBD1 (5 bases). Germline V CDR1 and CDR2: MNHEY, SVGAGI. The CDR3 sequence is 14 residues long. V lost 4 bases and J lost 4, with 10 bases in between. CDR3 nucleotide sequence: TGTGCCAGCAGTTCCGCGGGGGTTAATGAAAAACTGTTTTTT. Translating gives CASSSAGVNEKLFF.

This chain joins TRBV7-9 and TRBJ2-2, with 7 bases lining up with TRBD1. There are 15 residues in the CDR3. The V gene's germline CDR1 is SEHNR and CDR2 FQNEAQ (reference sequence). Germline trimming cut 8 bases from V and 0 bases from J; bases unmatched to any gene: 6. CDR3 nucleotides: TGTGCCAGCCCCATTAGGGGGCCGAACACCGGGGAGCTGTTTTTT. It yields the protein CASPIRGPNTGELFF.

This clonotype was seen more than once but under ten times. The chain joins TRBV10-3 to TRBJ2-1; 10 nucleotides line up with TRBD2. Germline trimming cut 6 bases from V and 6 bases from J; bases unmatched to any gene: 5. The germline CDR1 and CDR2 sequences are ENHRY and SYGVKD. The CDR3 sequence is 14 residues long. In DNA, the CDR3 is TGTGCCATCAGGCCGGGACTAGCGAGCAATGAGCAGTTCTTC. This sequence encodes CAIRPGLASNEQFF.

About this clonotype itself: The junction shows a germline mismatch at one end, possibly a read error. V and J are TRBV12-5 and TRBJ1-1; D perhaps matches TRBD1 (5 bases). Looked up from germline, CDR1 is LGHNT and CDR2 is FRNRAP. This CDR3 region has 11 residues. The CDR3, as DNA: TGTGCTAGTGGTTTGGTGACCGTAGGACATTTT. It specifies CASGLVTVGHF. Full variable domain (rest looked up from reference TRBV12-5 and TRBJ1-1): DARVTQTPRHKVTEMGQEVTMRCQPILGHNTVFWYRQTMMQGLELLAYFRNRAPLDDSGMPKDRFSAEMPDATLATLKIQPSEPRDSAVYFCASGLVTVGHFGQGTRLTVV.

There are a few counts of this clonotype. The chain couples TRBV20-1 to TRBJ1-1, with D unresolved. V dropped 3 bases and J dropped 2 bases, with 13 bases sitting between them. CDR3 length: 14 residues. Germline V CDR1 and CDR2: DFQATT, SNEGSKA (reference sequence). CDR3 DNA: TGCAGTGCTAGGAACCCCGGGTTCAACACTGAAGCTTTCTTT. As protein: CSARNPGFNTEAFF.

This clonotype has a handful of counts. The chain couples TRBV28 to TRBJ2-1; D call uncertain. The CDR3 is 15 residues long. V was trimmed by 4 bases and J by 11 bases, leaving 21 bases between them. The germline gives CDR1 MDHEN, CDR2 SYDVKM. CDR3 in amino acids: CASSWGSRGTLKQFF. CDR3 in DNA: TGTGCCAGCAGTTGGGGATCTCGAGGTACTCTGAAGCAGTTCTTC. Using reference TRBV28 and TRBJ2-1 for the parts outside the CDR3, the full variable domain is DVKVTQSSRYLVKRTGEKVFLECVQDMDHENMFWYRQDPGLGLRLIYFSYDVKMKEKGDIPEGYSVSREKKERFSLILESASTNQTSMYLCASSWGSRGTLKQFFGPGTRLTVL.

The chain recombines TRBV20-1 with TRBJ2-3, with D perhaps matching TRBD1 (6 bases). There are 14 residues in the CDR3. With 3 bases removed from V and 2 bases from J, the gap between germline ends came to 12 bases. Germline V gene lookup returns CDR1 DFQATT and CDR2 SNEGSKA (reference sequence). The CDR3 sequence is CSARSWDNTDTQYF. CDR3 sequence (DNA): TGCAGTGCTAGGTCGTGGGACAACACAGATACGCAGTATTTT.

Note on this clonotype: This may stem from a read error, because a much larger clone lies one nucleotide away. As the CDR3 is not closed by the conserved phenylalanine or tryptophan, this likely results from a read error. The V and J genes are TRBV5-1 and TRBJ2-3; 13 nucleotides match TRBD2. The CDR3 length is 14 residues. The J segment lost 9 bases and the V segment lost 7 bases, leaving 8 bases of the junction unmatched. Germline V gives CDR1 SGHRS, CDR2 YFSETQ. This CDR3 reads CASSGTSGTETQYL. The CDR3 DNA reads as TGCGCCAGCTCCGGGACTAGCGGGACCGAGACGCAGTATTTA.

There are a few counts of this clonotype. This sequence joins TRBV27 and TRBJ2-2; a possible D gene is TRBD1 (7 bases). The germline V gene has CDR1 MNHEY and CDR2 SMNVEV (reference sequence). Trimming removed 6 bases at V and 4 bases at J, with 12 bases between. This CDR3 contains 14 residues. CDR3 protein: CASRPQGGTGELFF. For the CDR3, the DNA is TGTGCCAGCAGACCCCAGGGGGGCACCGGGGAGCTGTTTTTT.

This chain uses TRBV12-3 or TRBV12-4 with TRBJ2-6; TRBD2 is a possible D gene (5 bases). This CDR3 has 14 residues. Trimming removed 4 bases from V and 2 bases from J, with 6 bases in between. The DNA for the CDR3 is TGTGCCAGCAGTTCCGGGGCTGGGGCCAACGTCCTGACTTTC. This gives the protein CASSSGAGANVLTF.

The chain is built from TRBV5-6 and TRBJ2-1, with TRBD2 matching 7 bases. The CDR3 spans 15 residues. V dropped 8 bases and J dropped 5; count of bases not matched to a gene: 13. Germline CDR1 SGHDT, CDR2 YYEEEE. The CDR3 sequence: CASLRWREYDNEQFF. The CDR3 coding sequence is TGTGCCAGTCTCCGATGGCGGGAGTACGACAATGAGCAGTTCTTC.

The chain recombines TRBV19 with TRBJ2-2; perhaps TRBD2 as D (6 bases). Germline-derived CDR1 and CDR2 are LNHDA and SQIVND (reference sequence). V lost 5 bases to trimming and J lost 1 base, with 20 bases between them. The length of the CDR3 is 18 residues. The CDR3 DNA follows: TGTGCCAGTAGTGGCTCCGGTGGACTACGCCTGAACACCGGGGAGCTGTTTTTT. This encodes CASSGSGGLRLNTGELFF.

The chain uses TRBV12-3 or TRBV12-4 and TRBJ1-1, with D maybe TRBD1 (5 bases). V shed 2 bases and J shed 5 bases, with 18 bases lying between them. There are 16 residues in the CDR3. CDR3 nucleotide sequence: TGTGCCAGCAGTTTACCTCCTGCGGACATCGCGACTGAAGCTTTCTTT. It translates to CASSLPPADIATEAFF.

This clonotype counts as medium-sized. This chain joins TRBV6-6 and TRBJ2-5; 10 bases are a match to TRBD1. Per germline, CDR1 MNHNY and CDR2 SVGAGI (reference sequence). Trimming at V came to 6 bases and at J to 3 bases, leaving 10 bases not matched to a gene. There are 16 residues in the CDR3. CDR3 in DNA: TGTGCCAGCAGGACTGCCCCTGGGACAGGGGAAGAGACCCAGTACTTC. Residues: CASRTAPGTGEETQYF.